This TCR beta chain stems from a study of blood T cell repertoires in COVID-19. Overall study: From the United States, Italy and Spain came samples of acute and convalescent COVID-19. In each case, the material was cDNA or gDNA derived from T cells, B-cell-depleted T cells, or PBMCs.

This CDR3 spans 17 amino acids. Trimming removed 4 bases from V and 3 bases from J; junction bases left unmatched: 5. Germline V lookup: CDR1 KGHDR, CDR2 SFDVKD. Sequenced by immunoSEQ multiplex PCR; TCRdb stores in-frame clones only, minus some. The sample includes 130,000 or so clones, 88% of them seen just once. This TCR derives from a woman aged 55-69 years with acute or convalescent COVID-19. The gene calls are TRBV24-1 and TRBJ2-2, with 12 bases matching TRBD2. Sequenced material: peripheral blood. The CDR3 loop reads CATSDPSGGAYTGELFF. The CDR3 DNA reads as TGTGCCACCAGTGACCCTAGCGGGGGGGCGTACACCGGGGAGCTGTTTTTT.